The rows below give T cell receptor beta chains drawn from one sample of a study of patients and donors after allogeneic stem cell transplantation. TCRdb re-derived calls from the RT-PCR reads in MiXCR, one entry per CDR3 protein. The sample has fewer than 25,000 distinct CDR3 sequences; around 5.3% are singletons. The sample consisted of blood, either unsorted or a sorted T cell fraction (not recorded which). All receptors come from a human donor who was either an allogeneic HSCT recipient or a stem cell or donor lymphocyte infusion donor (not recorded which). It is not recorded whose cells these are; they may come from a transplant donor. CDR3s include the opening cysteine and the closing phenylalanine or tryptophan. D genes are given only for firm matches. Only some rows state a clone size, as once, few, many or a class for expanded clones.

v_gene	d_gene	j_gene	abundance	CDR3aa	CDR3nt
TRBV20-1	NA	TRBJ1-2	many	CSARDRWGAIEGYTF	TGCAGTGCTAGAGATCGGTGGGGGGCGATAGAAGGCTACACCTTC
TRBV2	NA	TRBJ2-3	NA	CASNWALRADTQYF	TGTGCCAGCAACTGGGCCTTAAGGGCAGATACGCAGTATTTT
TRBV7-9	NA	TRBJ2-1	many	CASSLVEGHEQFF	TGTGCCAGCAGCTTAGTAGAGGGACATGAGCAGTTCTTC
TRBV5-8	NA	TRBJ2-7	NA	CASSLAGLTYERYF	TGTGCCAGCAGCTTGGCAGGCCTCACCTACGAGCGGTACTTC
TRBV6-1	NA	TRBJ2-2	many	CASPPRTNTGELFF	TGTGCCAGCCCCCCGCGCACAAACACCGGGGAGCTGTTTTTT
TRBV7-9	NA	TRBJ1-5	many	CASSLWNQPQHF	TGTGCCAGCAGCTTATGGAATCAGCCCCAGCATTTT
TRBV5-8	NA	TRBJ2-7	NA	CASSLRRTYEQYF	TGTGCCAGCAGCCTAAGACGGACCTACGAGCAGTACTTC
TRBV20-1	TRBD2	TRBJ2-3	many	CSAPDSRAGGTDTQYF	TGCAGTGCTCCCGATAGTAGAGCGGGAGGCACAGATACGCAGTATTTT
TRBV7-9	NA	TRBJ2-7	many	CASSLATVREQYF	TGTGCCAGCAGCTTAGCGACCGTGAGGGAGCAGTACTTC
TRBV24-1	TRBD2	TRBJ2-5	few	CATRGSGGAGETQYF	TGTGCCACCAGGGGGAGCGGGGGGGCGGGGGAGACCCAGTACTTC
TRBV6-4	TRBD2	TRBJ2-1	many	CASKGLASHNEQFF	TGTGCCAGCAAGGGACTAGCGAGTCACAATGAGCAGTTCTTC
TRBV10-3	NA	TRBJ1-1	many	CAISEDYVNTEAFF	TGTGCCATCAGTGAGGACTACGTGAACACTGAAGCTTTCTTT